The clone carrying this T cell receptor beta chain was seen a handful of times. The data derive from a study of T-cell reconstitution after alpha-beta-depleted transplantation in children. TCRbeta library construction was performed incorporating unique molecular identifiers. TCRdb independently ran MiXCR on the PCR reads; one entry per CDR3 protein. Among around 530,000 distinct CDR3 sequences listed, approximately 30% were seen once. Germline V lookup: CDR1 SEHNR, CDR2 FQNEAQ (reference sequence). Trimming removed 8 bases from V and 6 bases from J, with 10 bases in between. The CDR3 has 11 residues. The receptor was isolated from a human donor who donated a stem cell graft to a child with aplastic anemia. The sample consisted of PBMCs from the stem cell graft donor, taken from the stem cell graft. This chain uses TRBV7-9 with TRBJ2-5; D tentatively reads TRBD1 or TRBD2 (5 bases each). CDR3 residues: CASREGQTQYF. For the CDR3, the DNA is TGTGCCAGCCGTGAGGGACAGACCCAGTACTTC.